This passage covers 25 T cell receptor beta chains from one sample sequenced in a study of CXCR3-negative and CXCR3-positive naive CD8 T cells. Study conclusions and caveats: TRB CDR3 hydrophobicity was greater in CXCR3-positive naive cells than in CXCR3-negative naive cells.

cDNA libraries for TRB were generated by 5' RACE incorporating UMI labels. TCRdb re-called the 5' RACE reads; every CDR3 protein appears as one record, without DNA. This sample's clone table lists about 140,000 distinct CDR3 sequences. These receptors are not linked to any known antigen. Sequenced sample: naive CXCR3+ CD8+ T cells from blood. Specified subset: CD45RO-CCR7+CD27+CD95- naive CD8+ T cells expressing CXCR3 (TNR3+). These receptors were taken from a human donor in good health. Some clones in this sample may be carry-over from other donors' samples.

The rearrangement joins TRBV4-2 to TRBJ1-1; lacking DNA, the TRBD1 call made by TCRdb goes unchecked. Germline V CDR1 and CDR2: LGHNA, YNFKEQ. CDR3 length: 12 amino acids. The chain's CDR3 is CASGTGNTEAFF.

The chain joins TRBV13 to TRBJ1-2; TCRdb's D call, TRBD1, is unchecked because there is no DNA. CDR3 length: 15 residues. Germline values: CDR1 PRHDT, CDR2 FYEKMQ (reference sequence). This CDR3 reads CASSILGQENYGYTF.

The rearrangement uses TRBV7-9 and TRBJ2-3; TCRdb's D call of TRBD1 is untestable without DNA. Germline CDR1 SEHNR, CDR2 FQNEAQ (reference sequence). The CDR3 is 17 amino acids. This CDR3 is CASSLHEAGGIPDTRYF.

The CDR3 region is CASSQGSGAGTEAFF. The chain is built from TRBV14 and TRBJ1-1; no DNA is available, so the TRBD1 call from TCRdb remains unchecked. Germline assignment: CDR1 SGHDN and CDR2 FVKESK. The CDR3 length is 15 residues.

The J gene is TRBJ2-1, the V gene TRBV7-9. In germline, CDR1 is SEHNR, CDR2 FQNEAQ (reference sequence). This CDR3 region has 12 residues. The chain's CDR3 is CASRSSGNEQFF.

The chain recombines TRBV13 with TRBJ1-1. Germline CDR1 reads PRHDT; CDR2 reads FYEKMQ (reference sequence). CDR3 length equals 14 residues. The chain's CDR3 is CASSLEGTSTEAFF.

This chain links TRBV4-1 with TRBJ1-3; TCRdb names TRBD1, which stays unverified in the absence of DNA. The CDR3 has 17 residues. CDR1 is MGHRA, CDR2 YSYEKL, per germline. The CDR3 reads CASSQSLGGFSGNTIYF.

The V call is TRBV21-1, the J call TRBJ2-3; the TCRdb D gene call, TRBD1, has no DNA to confirm it. TRBV21-1 is annotated as a pseudogene. This CDR3 is built from 17 residues. The chain's CDR3 is CASSKGSDRGATDTQYF.

The chain uses TRBV11-3 and TRBJ2-5. Germline V CDR1 and CDR2: SGHNT, YENEEA. The CDR3 is 13 residues long. The CDR3 loop is CASSSGIRETQYF. Full variable domain (remainder filled in from reference TRBV11-3 and TRBJ2-5): EAGVVQSPRYKIIEKKQPVAFWCNPISGHNTLYWYLQNLGQGPELLIRYENEEAVDDSQLPKDRFSAERLKGVDSTLKIQPAELGDSAVYLCASSSGIRETQYFGPGTRLLVL.

The chain combines TRBV28 with TRBJ1-5. Germline CDR1 reads MDHEN; CDR2 reads SYDVKM. The CDR3 spans 14 residues. CDR3 protein: CASSLIISNQPQHF.

The CDR3 region is CASNLRTGARGNEQYF. J is TRBJ2-7 and V is TRBV28; TCRdb's D call, TRBD1, is unchecked because there is no DNA. Looked up from germline, CDR1 is MDHEN and CDR2 is SYDVKM. The CDR3 is made up of 16 amino acids.

The rearrangement uses TRBV12-3 or TRBV12-4 and TRBJ1-6; no DNA is available, so the TRBD1 call from TCRdb remains unchecked. CDR3 length: 15 residues. CDR3 sequence: CASSLVGGDNSPLHF.

V is TRBV12-3 or TRBV12-4 and J is TRBJ2-1; TCRdb's assignment of TRBD2 cannot be checked, as there is no DNA. This CDR3 is 14 amino acids long. The CDR3: CASSRLAGTNEQFF.

The J gene is TRBJ1-1, the V gene TRBV10-3; there is no DNA to check the TCRdb D call of TRBD1. Germline V lookup: CDR1 ENHRY, CDR2 SYGVKD. This CDR3 contains 12 residues. The CDR3 loop reads CAISPGGTEAFF.

This chain connects TRBV13 to TRBJ2-7. This CDR3 has 13 residues. Germline CDR1 reads PRHDT; CDR2 reads FYEKMQ (reference sequence). The CDR3 spells CATEETRFYEQYF.

V is TRBV6-5 and J is TRBJ1-1; TCRdb designates TRBD1, a call that cannot be tested without DNA. This CDR3 has 14 residues. Germline V lookup: CDR1 MNHEY, CDR2 SVGAGI. The CDR3 spells CASSSPPGNTEAFF.

The chain uses TRBV7-8 and TRBJ2-1. CDR3 length: 11 residues. Per germline, CDR1 SGHVS and CDR2 FQNEAQ. Here the CDR3 reads CASSFRNEQFF.

This chain connects TRBV12-3 or TRBV12-4 to TRBJ2-5. The CDR3 sequence is 16 residues long. CDR3 loop: CASSRRVAAYQETQYF.

The chain employs TRBV29-1 and TRBJ2-1; the TCRdb call, TRBD2, lacks DNA for checking. Germline V gene lookup returns CDR1 SQVTM and CDR2 ANQGSEA. The length of the CDR3 is 14 residues. Here the CDR3 reads CSVELGGSDYGQFF.

The rearrangement links TRBV4-3 to TRBJ1-2; TCRdb selects TRBD1, and the lack of DNA leaves this call unchecked. Germline V gives CDR1 LGHNA, CDR2 YSLEER. The CDR3 has 18 amino acids. The CDR3 region is CASSQVLSAAEGVSGYTF.

The CDR3 is CSVETSGTTGELFF. The V and J genes are TRBV29-1 and TRBJ2-2; TCRdb names TRBD2, which stays unverified in the absence of DNA. CDR1 SQVTM and CDR2 ANQGSEA come from the germline V gene. The CDR3 consists of 14 residues.

This rearrangement joins TRBV3-1 to TRBJ2-1; TCRdb picks TRBD2, but there is no DNA to check that call. CDR1 LGHDT and CDR2 YNNKEL come from the germline V gene (reference sequence). This CDR3 contains 17 residues. The CDR3 spells CASSPSTREGLLNEQFF.

V and J are TRBV19 and TRBJ2-1; TCRdb picks TRBD2, but there is no DNA to check that call. Germline assignment: CDR1 LNHDA and CDR2 SQIVND (reference sequence). The CDR3 has 17 residues. This CDR3 reads CASSIMSGASGYNEQFF. Drawing the rest from reference TRBV19 and TRBJ2-1, the complete variable domain is DGGITQSPKYLFRKEGQNVTLSCEQNLNHDAMYWYRQDPGQGLRLIYYSQIVNDFQKGDIAEGYSVSREKKESFPLTVTSAQKNPTAFYLCASSIMSGASGYNEQFFGPGTRLTVL.

The chain has TRBV29-1 and TRBJ1-1. This CDR3 is built from 13 residues. Germline CDR1 is SQVTM and CDR2 is ANQGSEA. Here the CDR3 reads CSVAQSGNTEAFF.

The chain has TRBV12-3 or TRBV12-4 and TRBJ1-6. CDR3 length: 14 residues. This chain's CDR3 is CASSFLLGDSPLHF.